This record concerns one T cell receptor beta chain sequence. Its antigen is unknown. This specimen comes from a study of cytomegalovirus exposure and HLA in healthy donors. Study conclusions and caveats: The authors later found TCR association rates varying by HLA locus, with DRB1 most and HLA-C fewest. Near-uniform donor sequencing depth was presumed by presence/absence analyses.

Germline V gene sequence: CDR1 SGHRS, CDR2 YFSETQ. The CDR3 consists of 17 residues. The V segment lost 1 base and the J segment 8 bases; nucleotides outside the gene matches: 14. 13 Jbeta primers and 60 Vbeta primers were used for the PCR. The protocol was immunoSEQ multiplex PCR, while the TCRdb copy is restricted to in-frame clones and leaves out a portion. The sample yields 150,000 to 200,000 clones, approximately 84% seen once. The sample taken for sequencing was PBMCs. The rearrangement joins TRBV5-1 to TRBJ1-2; 10 bases map to TRBD1. The receptor comes from a girl under two years old in good health and CMV-seronegative. Written as DNA, the CDR3 is TGCGCCAGCAGCTTGAACCTCGGGACAGGGGAGGAAGGCGGCTACACCTTC. Protein product: CASSLNLGTGEEGGYTF.